This T cell receptor beta chain derives from a study of blood T cell repertoires in COVID-19. Study background: Spain, Italy and the United States supplied samples that represented acute and convalescent COVID-19. T cells, B-cell-depleted T cells, or PBMCs supplied cDNA or gDNA.

Trimming cost V 4 bases and J 4 bases; bases outside gene matches: 5. From germline, CDR1 is SGHRS and CDR2 YFSETQ. This CDR3 contains 14 residues. In the authors' methods: How many nucleated cells were present was estimated from reference gene primer amplification. Method: immunoSEQ multiplex PCR; TCRdb's copy keeps in-frame clones and lacks some. The V and J calls and the clone size are those of that table, but D and trimming were determined from the DNA. Of 120,000 or so clones listed, more than 70% are singletons. The specimen sequenced was peripheral blood. This sequence originates from a human donor in a cohort sampled during active COVID-19. The chain links TRBV5-1 to TRBJ1-2; 9 positions agree with TRBD1. In DNA form, the CDR3 reads TGCGCCAGCAGCAAAACACAGGGGGCCTATGGCTACACCTTC. It specifies CASSKTQGAYGYTF.